This TCR beta chain was sequenced during a study of T cells expressing NK-cell markers. The overall study: Among eight sequenced donors, seven carried HCMV seropositivity while one was seronegative. Notes on the study in general: Dominant NKG2C+ clonotypes were found to form about 1.0-7.5% of CD8+ T cells in more than five donors.

The cDNA for TCR beta came from 5'RACE template switching with UMIs. Following a re-call of the 5' RACE reads, TCRdb has one entry per CDR3 protein and lacks DNA. Its table records about 540,000 distinct CDR3 sequences. Points on this clonotype: Its specificity is unknown.

The sequenced sample consisted of blood T cells: a sorted CD56 or NKG2C T cell subset, CD4+ or CD8+ T cells, or bulk PBMC T cells (not recorded which). The sequence derives from a man aged 18 to 29 in good health.

CDR3 sequence reads: CSVGEGAYEQYF. The chain has TRBV29-1 and TRBJ2-7. The CDR3 has 12 residues. CDR1 is SQVTM and CDR2 is ANQGSEA in the germline V gene.